This TCR beta chain was identified during a study of cytomegalovirus exposure and HLA in healthy donors. Use of 60 Vbeta and 13 Jbeta primers characterized the PCR. Repertoires were generated with immunoSEQ multiplex PCR, while TCRdb's copy carries only in-frame clones and drops some. The sample contains roughly 150,000 clones, nearly 80% of which appear only once. V was clipped by 6 bases and J by 4 bases, with 17 bases between them. CDR1 is MNHNY, CDR2 SVGAGI, per germline (reference sequence). The CDR3 is 15 amino acids. Sequenced: PBMCs. The chain employs TRBV6-6 and TRBJ2-3, with a weak D call TRBD1 (5 bases). This receptor was identified in a middle-aged woman in good health and CMV-seronegative. The CDR3, as DNA: TGTGCCAGCAGCCCCTCCTTGGCAGGGTCAGATACGCAGTATTTT. Its protein product is CASSPSLAGSDTQYF.